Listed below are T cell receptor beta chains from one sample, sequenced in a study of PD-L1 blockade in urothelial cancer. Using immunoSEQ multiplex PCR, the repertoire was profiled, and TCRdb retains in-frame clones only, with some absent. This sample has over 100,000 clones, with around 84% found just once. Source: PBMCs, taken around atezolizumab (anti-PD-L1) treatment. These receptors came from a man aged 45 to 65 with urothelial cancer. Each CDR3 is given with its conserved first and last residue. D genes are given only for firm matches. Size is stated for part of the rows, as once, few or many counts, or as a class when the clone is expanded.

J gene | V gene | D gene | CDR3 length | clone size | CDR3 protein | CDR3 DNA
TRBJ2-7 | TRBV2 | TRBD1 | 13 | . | CASSRTGDGEQYF | TGTGCCAGCAGTAGGACAGGGGATGGGGAACAGTACTTC
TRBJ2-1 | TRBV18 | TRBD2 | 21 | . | CASSPLSGLAGDRHGYNEQFF | TGTGCCAGCTCACCACTCTCCGGACTAGCGGGAGACAGACACGGGTACAATGAGCAGTTCTTC
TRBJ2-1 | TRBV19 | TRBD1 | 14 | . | CASSLGQKNNEQFF | TGTGCCAGTAGTCTGGGACAGAAAAACAATGAGCAGTTCTTC
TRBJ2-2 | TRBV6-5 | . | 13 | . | CASSLQGSGELFF | TGTGCCAGCAGTCTTCAGGGTTCCGGGGAGCTGTTTTTT
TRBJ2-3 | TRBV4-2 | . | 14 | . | CASSQAQAPGTQYF | TGTGCCAGCAGCCAAGCTCAGGCCCCGGGGACGCAGTATTTT
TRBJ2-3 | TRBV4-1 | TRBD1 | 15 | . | CASSQSIRQGDTQYF | TGCGCCAGCAGCCAATCTATCCGACAGGGAGATACGCAGTATTTT
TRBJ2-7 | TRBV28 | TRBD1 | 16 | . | CASSYYGPGQLYEQYF | TGTGCCAGCAGTTATTATGGCCCGGGACAGCTTTACGAGCAGTACTTC
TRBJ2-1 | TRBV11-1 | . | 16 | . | CASSEKAQLGRWEQFF | TGTGCCAGCAGCGAAAAGGCCCAGTTGGGGAGATGGGAGCAGTTCTTC
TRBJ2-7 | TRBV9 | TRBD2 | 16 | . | CASSVGAGGPEGEQYF | TGTGCCAGCAGCGTAGGGGCGGGAGGCCCCGAGGGGGAGCAGTACTTC
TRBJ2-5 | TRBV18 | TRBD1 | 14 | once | CASSPLTGKETQYF | TGTGCCAGCTCACCGCTGACAGGGAAAGAGACCCAGTACTTC
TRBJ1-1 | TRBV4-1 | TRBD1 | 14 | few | CASSPTTGYAEAFF | TGCGCCAGCAGCCCCACGACAGGGTATGCTGAAGCTTTCTTT
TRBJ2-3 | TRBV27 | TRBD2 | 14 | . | CASRRTRVTDTQYF | TGTGCCAGCAGGAGGACTAGGGTCACAGATACGCAGTATTTT
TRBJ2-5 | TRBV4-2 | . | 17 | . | CASSQNLERAGKETQYF | TGTGCCAGCAGCCAAAACCTTGAGAGGGCGGGGAAAGAGACCCAGTACTTC
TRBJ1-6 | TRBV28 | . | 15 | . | CASRKQGFRDSPLHF | TGTGCCAGCAGAAAACAGGGATTCCGTGATTCACCCCTCCACTTT
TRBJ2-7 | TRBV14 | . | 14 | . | CASSLRGGSYEQYF | TGTGCCAGCAGCCTCAGGGGCGGATCCTACGAGCAGTACTTC
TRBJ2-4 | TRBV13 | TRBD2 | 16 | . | CASSRSGGIAKNIQYF | TGTGCCAGCAGCCGGTCGGGGGGAATAGCCAAAAACATTCAGTACTTC
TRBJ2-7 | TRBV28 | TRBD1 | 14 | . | CASRYPGQGYEQYF | TGTGCCAGCAGATATCCGGGACAGGGCTACGAGCAGTACTTC
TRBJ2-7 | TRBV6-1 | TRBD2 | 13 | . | CASSEAPTSPQYF | TGTGCCAGCAGTGAAGCGCCGACTAGCCCGCAGTACTTC
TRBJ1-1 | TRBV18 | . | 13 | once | CASSNNGDTEAFF | TGTGCCAGCTCAAACAACGGGGACACTGAAGCTTTCTTT
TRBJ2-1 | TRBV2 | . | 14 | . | CASSGESSYNEQFF | TGTGCCAGCAGTGGGGAGAGCTCCTACAATGAGCAGTTCTTC
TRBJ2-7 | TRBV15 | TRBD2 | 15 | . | CATSRQREGLNEQYF | TGTGCCACCAGCAGACAGCGGGAGGGATTGAACGAGCAGTACTTC
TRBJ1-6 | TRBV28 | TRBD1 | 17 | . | CASSSLDRGTYNSPLHF | TGTGCCAGCAGTTCTCTCGACAGGGGCACCTATAATTCACCCCTCCACTTT
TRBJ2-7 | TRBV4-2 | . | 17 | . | CASSQDSYGGFAYEQYF | TGTGCCAGCAGCCAAGATTCTTATGGGGGGTTTGCCTACGAGCAGTACTTC
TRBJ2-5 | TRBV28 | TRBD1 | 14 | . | CASRIQGLVETQYF | TGTGCCAGCAGGATACAGGGGCTGGTGGAGACCCAGTACTTC
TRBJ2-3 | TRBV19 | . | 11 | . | CASSQLGTQYF | TGTGCCAGTAGCCAACTAGGTACGCAGTATTTT
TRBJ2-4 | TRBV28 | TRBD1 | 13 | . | CASSWTGQNIQYF | TGTGCCAGCAGCTGGACAGGGCAAAACATTCAGTACTTC
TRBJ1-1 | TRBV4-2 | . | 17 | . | CASSQEYFGGFGSKAFF | TGTGCCAGCAGCCAAGAGTATTTTGGAGGGTTCGGTTCGAAGGCTTTCTTT
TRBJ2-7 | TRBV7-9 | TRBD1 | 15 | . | CASSLEGTEAYEQYF | TGTGCCAGCAGCTTAGAAGGGACAGAAGCCTACGAGCAGTACTTC
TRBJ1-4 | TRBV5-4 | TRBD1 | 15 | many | CASSQTGQGFEKLFF | TGTGCCAGCAGCCAGACGGGACAGGGGTTTGAAAAACTGTTTTTT
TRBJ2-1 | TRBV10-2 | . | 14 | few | CASRERGNYNEQFF | TGCGCCAGCAGGGAGCGCGGGAATTACAATGAGCAGTTCTTC
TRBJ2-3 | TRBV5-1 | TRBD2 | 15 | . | CASSLGLELSDTQYF | TGCGCCAGCAGTCTGGGACTAGAGCTTAGCGATACGCAGTATTTT
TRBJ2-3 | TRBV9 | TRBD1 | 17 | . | CASSVHTGTGVTDTQYF | TGTGCCAGCAGCGTTCACACCGGGACAGGGGTCACAGATACGCAGTATTTT
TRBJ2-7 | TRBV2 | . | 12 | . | CAKSGDTYEQYF | TGTGCCAAATCGGGAGATACCTACGAGCAGTACTTC
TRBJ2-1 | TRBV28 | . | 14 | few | CASSHRVLIHEQFF | TGTGCCAGCAGCCACAGGGTCCTGATACATGAGCAGTTCTTC
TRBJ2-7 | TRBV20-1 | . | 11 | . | CSAPKNYEQYF | TGCAGTGCCCCCAAAAACTACGAGCAGTACTTC
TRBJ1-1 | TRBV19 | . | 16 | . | CASSIGSQRPGSEAFF | TGTGCCAGTAGTATAGGCTCTCAGCGCCCGGGGTCTGAAGCTTTCTTT
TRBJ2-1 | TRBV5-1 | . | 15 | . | CASSFTGLSYNEQFF | TGCGCCAGCAGCTTTACAGGGCTCTCCTACAATGAGCAGTTCTTC
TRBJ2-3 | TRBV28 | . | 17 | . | CASSITSGFQNTDTQYF | TGTGCCAGCAGTATCACCTCAGGGTTTCAAAACACAGATACGCAGTATTTT
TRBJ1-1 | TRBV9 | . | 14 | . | CASSVGDSNTEAFF | TGTGCCAGCAGCGTAGGGGACTCGAACACTGAAGCTTTCTTT
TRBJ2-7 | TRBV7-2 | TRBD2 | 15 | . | CASSSGRYQGNEQYF | TGTGCCAGTTCTAGCGGGAGGTACCAGGGGAACGAGCAGTACTTC
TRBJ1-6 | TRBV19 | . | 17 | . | CASSISGQSSYNSPLHF | TGTGCCAGTAGTATTTCAGGACAGAGCTCCTATAATTCACCCCTCCACTTT
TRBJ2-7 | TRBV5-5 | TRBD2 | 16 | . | CASSPGVTSGSEEQYF | TGTGCCAGCAGCCCGGGGGTCACTAGCGGGAGTGAGGAGCAGTACTTC
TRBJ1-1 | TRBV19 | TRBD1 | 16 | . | CASRSNDRGENTEAFF | TGTGCCAGTAGATCGAATGACAGGGGGGAAAACACTGAAGCTTTCTTT
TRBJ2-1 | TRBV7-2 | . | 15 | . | CASSSPTPGINEQFF | TGTGCCAGCAGCTCCCCGACCCCGGGTATAAATGAGCAGTTCTTC
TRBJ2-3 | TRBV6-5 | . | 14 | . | CASKLGRGPDTQYF | TGTGCCAGCAAATTGGGCAGGGGTCCAGATACGCAGTATTTT
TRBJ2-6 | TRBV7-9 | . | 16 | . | CASSLFPGAGANVLTF | TGTGCCAGCAGCCTATTTCCAGGGGCTGGGGCCAACGTCCTGACTTTC